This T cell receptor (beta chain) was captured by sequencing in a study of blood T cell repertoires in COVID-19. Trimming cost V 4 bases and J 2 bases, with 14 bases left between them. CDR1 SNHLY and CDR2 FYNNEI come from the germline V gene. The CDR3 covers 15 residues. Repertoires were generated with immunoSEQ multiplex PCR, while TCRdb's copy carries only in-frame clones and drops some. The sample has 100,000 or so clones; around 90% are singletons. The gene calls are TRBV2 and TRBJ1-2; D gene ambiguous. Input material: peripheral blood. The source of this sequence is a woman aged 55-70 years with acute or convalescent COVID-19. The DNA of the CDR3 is TGTGCCAGCAGTGGGGCCGCCCTTGTAAACTATGGCTACACCTTC. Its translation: CASSGAALVNYGYTF.